What follows are 23 T cell receptor beta chains derived from one specimen sequenced in a study of CD8+ T cells in alopecia areata. RNA, once extracted, was reverse transcribed into cDNA for use as the sequencing template. Clones were sequenced by immunoSEQ multiplex PCR, and TCRdb holds only the in-frame ones, with some missing. The sample carries hundreds of thousands of clones, around 66% recorded once. The treatment here: oral pan-JAK inhibitor, 5-10 mg twice daily. This material consisted of CD4+ T cells sorted from blood, taken between weeks 44 and 45, from a patient treated with tofacitinib. The origin of the receptors is a human donor with alopecia areata.

This clone appeared a few times. This chain joins TRBV19 and TRBJ2-2; TRBD1 is a possible D gene (5 bases). CDR3 length equals 15 residues. The germline CDR1 and CDR2 sequences are LNHDA and SQIVND (reference sequence). Trimming took 4 bases from V and 4 from J, leaving 13 bases between them. The CDR3 region is CASSTRHRTTGELFF. CDR3 nucleotides: TGTGCCAGTAGTACCCGGCACAGGACCACCGGGGAGCTGTTTTTT.

This clone occurred a few times. V and J are TRBV20-1 and TRBJ1-1, with D perhaps matching TRBD1 (5 bases). V dropped 5 bases and J dropped 8 bases, with 12 bases sitting between them. CDR3 length: 11 amino acids. Per the germline V gene, CDR1 is DFQATT and CDR2 is SNEGSKA (reference sequence). The CDR3 sequence: CSAGQNREAFF. As DNA, the CDR3 is TGCAGTGCTGGTCAGAACAGGGAAGCTTTCTTT.

In the case of this clone: Other DNA sequences in this sample translate to the same CDR3. This chain's CDR3 is CASSSSRGSYEQYF. The DNA of the CDR3 is TGTGCCAGCAGCTCTAGCAGGGGGTCCTACGAGCAGTACTTC. V and J are TRBV7-2 and TRBJ2-7; 7 bases map to TRBD1. The germline V gene encodes CDR1 SGHTA and CDR2 FQGNSA. With 4 bases clipped from V and 1 base from J, the junction kept 4 bases outside the gene matches. The CDR3 sequence is 14 residues long.

V is TRBV30 and J is TRBJ2-5; 8 positions match TRBD1. With the DNA end fitting TRBJ2-7 better, the J assignment may be wrong. The CDR3 length is 14 residues. CDR1 is GTSNPN and CDR2 is SVGIG in the germline V gene (reference sequence). This CDR3 reads CAWRWGDRPDEQYF. CDR3 nucleotides: TGTGCCTGGCGGTGGGGGGACAGGCCCGACGAGCAGTACTTC.

The V call is TRBV4-3, the J call TRBJ2-3, with TRBD2 matching 15 bases. Germline values: CDR1 LGHNA, CDR2 YSLEER. This CDR3 is built from 17 residues. The V and J ends lost 1 base and 4 bases, in that order; junction bases with no gene match: 3. Here the CDR3 DNA reads TGCGCCAGCAGCCAAGGGACTAGCGGGGGGGTGTCAGATACGCAGTATTTT. This encodes CASSQGTSGGVSDTQYF.

The rearrangement links TRBV30 to TRBJ1-2, with D hard to call. CDR3 length: 14 amino acids. Looked up from germline, CDR1 is GTSNPN and CDR2 is SVGIG (reference sequence). V gave up 0 bases and J gave up 3 bases, with 11 bases separating them. The CDR3 DNA sequence: TGTGCCTGGAGTGTACGTCCAGGCCACTATGGCTACACCTTC. Its protein is CAWSVRPGHYGYTF.

Only one count was recorded for this clone. The CDR3 DNA follows: TGCAGCGTTGAAGGGCAGGGGCCCACCGGGGAGCTGTTTTTT. Amino acid sequence: CSVEGQGPTGELFF. V is TRBV29-1 and J is TRBJ2-2, with D possibly being TRBD1 (6 bases). Trimming shortened V by 1 base and J by 4 bases, and 10 bases separated the two germline ends. CDR1 is SQVTM and CDR2 is ANQGSEA in the germline V gene. The CDR3 covers 14 residues.

Here the CDR3 reads CAWSIGGYLYEQYF. The DNA for the CDR3 is TGTGCCTGGAGTATAGGAGGATACCTCTACGAGCAGTACTTC. The rearrangement uses TRBV30 and TRBJ2-7, with D possibly matching TRBD2 (5 bases). V lost 2 bases to trimming and J lost 3 bases, with 14 bases between them. This CDR3 region has 14 residues. CDR1 is GTSNPN and CDR2 is SVGIG in the germline V gene (reference sequence).

V and J are TRBV30 and TRBJ1-2; 7 positions match TRBD1. V was pared by 5 bases and J by 2 bases, with 5 bases of the junction left unmatched. The CDR3 totals 13 residues. Looked up from germline, CDR1 is GTSNPN and CDR2 is SVGIG (reference sequence). DNA of the CDR3: TGTGCCTGGTCACAGGGGATGAACTATGGCTACACCTTC. It specifies CAWSQGMNYGYTF.

This rearrangement joins TRBV2 to TRBJ1-1; 9 positions match TRBD1. This CDR3 region has 14 residues. The ends lost 6 bases at V and 3 bases at J; junction bases unmatched: 5. Germline V CDR1 and CDR2: SNHLY, FYNNEI. CDR3: CASSLQGADTEAFF. The DNA of the CDR3 is TGTGCCAGCAGCCTACAGGGGGCGGACACTGAAGCTTTCTTT.

CDR3 in amino acids: CSARQDYEQYF. As DNA, the CDR3 is TGCAGTGCTCGACAGGACTACGAGCAGTACTTC. The chain carries TRBV20-1 and TRBJ2-7, with D possibly being TRBD1 (6 bases). V shed 5 bases and J shed 3 bases, with 8 bases lying between them. CDR3 length equals 11 residues. CDR1 is DFQATT, CDR2 SNEGSKA, per germline (reference sequence).

This clone was seen once. The chain employs TRBV2 and TRBJ1-1, with D hard to call. The V gene's germline CDR1 is SNHLY and CDR2 FYNNEI. This CDR3 has 12 amino acids. The V end was cut by 4 bases, the J end by 7 bases, with 10 bases between. In nucleotides, the CDR3 is TGTGCCAGCAGTGTCAGAGACGATGAAGCTTTCTTT. It encodes CASSVRDDEAFF.

This sequence joins TRBV6-6 and TRBJ1-2; D is uncertain. CDR3 length: 15 amino acids. V was shortened by 6 bases and J by 8 bases, with 22 bases between the two germline ends. The germline V gene encodes CDR1 MNHNY and CDR2 SVGAGI (reference sequence). The CDR3 DNA follows: TGTGCCAGCAGCTGGCCTCTGGGCGGTGAAGGGGGCTACACCTTC. Amino acid sequence: CASSWPLGGEGGYTF.

The chain has TRBV11-1 and TRBJ2-7; 7 bases line up with TRBD1. CDR3 length: 14 amino acids. CDR1 and CDR2 (germline): SGHAT, FQDESV (reference sequence). Germline trimming cut 3 bases from V and 3 bases from J; bases unmatched to any gene: 5. The CDR3 sequence: CASSLRTGVYEQYF. The DNA for the CDR3 is TGTGCCAGCAGCTTGCGGACAGGAGTCTACGAGCAGTACTTC.

V and J are TRBV25-1 and TRBJ2-2, with a tentative D call TRBD1 (6 bases). The V end was cut by 6 bases, the J end by 7 bases, with 12 bases between. Germline V gene data show CDR1 as MGHDK and CDR2 as SYGVNS. CDR3 length: 13 amino acids. The CDR3 here is CASSSGVGGELFF. The CDR3 nucleotides are TGTGCCAGCAGCTCAGGGGTTGGCGGGGAGCTGTTTTTT.

In its sample, this clone was seen a few times. J is TRBJ1-5 and V is TRBV4-1; 7 bases are a match to TRBD1. The trim removed 0 bases at V and 6 bases at J, leaving 5 bases unmatched. Germline V gene lookup returns CDR1 MGHRA and CDR2 YSYEKL. CDR3 length: 15 amino acids. The CDR3 nucleotides are TGCGCCAGCAGCCAAGAACTAACAGGGGCTCAGCCCCAGCATTTT. Translation gives CASSQELTGAQPQHF.

This clone was found once. This chain joins TRBV30 and TRBJ1-2; D ambiguous. Germline-derived CDR1 and CDR2 are GTSNPN and SVGIG (reference sequence). The ends were cut back, 2 bases at V and 5 bases at J, with 18 bases in the middle. The CDR3 loop spans 15 amino acids. This chain's CDR3 is CAWSSNLGWSYGYTF. The CDR3 nucleotides read TGTGCCTGGAGTAGTAATTTAGGGTGGAGTTATGGCTACACCTTC. The whole variable domain, remainder taken from reference TRBV30 and TRBJ1-2, is SQTIHQWPATLVQPVGSPLSLECTVEGTSNPNLYWYRQAAGRGLQLLFYSVGIGQISSEVPQNLSASRPQDRQFILSSKKLLLSDSGFYLCAWSSNLGWSYGYTFGSGTRLTVV.

This clone was recorded a few times. The chain links TRBV21-1 to TRBJ2-5; the table gives TRBD2 as D, unverified against the DNA. TRBV21-1 is a pseudogene. This CDR3 comprises 19 residues. This CDR3 is CASAQPGLAGGEYQETQYF. The CDR3 DNA follows: TGTGCCAGCGCCCAACCGGGACTAGCGGGGGGCGAATACCAAGAGACCCAGTACTTC.

V usage is TRBV2 and J usage is TRBJ1-5; D remains ambiguous. CDR1 SNHLY and CDR2 FYNNEI come from the germline V gene. The length of the CDR3 is 15 residues. Trimming stripped 7 bases from V and 3 bases from J, with 16 bases between. CDR3 sequence (DNA): TGTGCCAGCACGGATCGTGGCATTTCCAATCAGCCCCAGCATTTT. Translating gives CASTDRGISNQPQHF.

The V call is TRBV18, the J call TRBJ1-5; 7 bases line up with TRBD1. The CDR3 is 15 amino acids. The V and J ends lost 5 bases and 8 bases, in that order; junction bases with no gene match: 12. The germline gives CDR1 KGHSH, CDR2 LQKENI. CDR3 residues: CASSEQGRLSEPQHF. The CDR3 DNA is TGTGCCAGCTCAGAACAGGGGCGCCTTTCGGAGCCCCAGCATTTT.

V and J are TRBV29-1 and TRBJ2-1; D not certain. The V gene lost 6 bases and the J gene lost 4 bases, with 7 bases spanning the gap. Germline CDR1 reads SQVTM; CDR2 reads ANQGSEA. This CDR3 has 11 residues. CDR3 sequence reads: CSVIKYNEQFF. The CDR3 DNA reads as TGCAGCGTCATAAAGTACAATGAGCAGTTCTTC.

This clone showed up just a few times. This chain joins TRBV15 and TRBJ2-3; no clear D. CDR1 and CDR2 (germline): LNHNV, YYDKDF (reference sequence). There are 14 residues in the CDR3. Trimming stripped 8 bases from V and 2 bases from J, with 14 bases between. The CDR3 sequence: CATSGSVFTDTQYF. The CDR3, as DNA: TGTGCCACCTCCGGGTCTGTATTCACAGATACGCAGTATTTT.

This chain connects TRBV7-2 to TRBJ2-3; 11 bases fit TRBD2. CDR1 and CDR2 from the germline V gene are SGHTA and FQGNSA. V lost 6 bases to trimming and J lost 1 base; unmatched junction nucleotides: 6. The CDR3 runs 16 residues. The CDR3 DNA sequence: TGTGCCAGCAGAGTTCAACTAGCGGGGGGCACAGATACGCAGTATTTT. It codes for CASRVQLAGGTDTQYF.